The 31 T cell receptor beta chains reported below all come from one sample, sequenced in a study of blood T cell repertoires in COVID-19. The protocol was immunoSEQ multiplex PCR, while the TCRdb copy is restricted to in-frame clones and leaves out a portion. The profile shows 210,000 or so clones, around four fifths of them singletons. Material for sequencing was peripheral blood. Receptor source: a woman of 80 years or more with active or convalescent COVID-19.

The chain combines TRBV19 with TRBJ2-3; possible D gene TRBD1, 6 bases. Germline V lookup: CDR1 LNHDA, CDR2 SQIVND (reference sequence). This CDR3 is built from 14 residues. Trimming left V 3 bases short and J 4 bases short, with 11 bases between. The CDR3: CASSIGRQADTQYF. In DNA, the CDR3 is TGTGCCAGTAGTATTGGAAGACAGGCAGATACGCAGTATTTT. The full variable domain, completed using reference TRBV19 and TRBJ2-3, is DGGITQSPKYLFRKEGQNVTLSCEQNLNHDAMYWYRQDPGQGLRLIYYSQIVNDFQKGDIAEGYSVSREKKESFPLTVTSAQKNPTAFYLCASSIGRQADTQYFGPGTRLTVL.

The rearrangement uses TRBV30 and TRBJ2-4, with D possibly being TRBD2 (6 bases). CDR1 GTSNPN and CDR2 SVGIG come from the germline V gene (reference sequence). The CDR3 covers 13 residues. With 3 bases removed from V and 8 bases from J, the gap between germline ends came to 14 bases. Here the CDR3 reads CAWSVTSRHIQYF. DNA of the CDR3: TGTGCCTGGAGCGTTACTAGCCGGCACATTCAGTACTTC.

This clone was seen just once. The chain couples TRBV2 to TRBJ2-2, with 7 bases aligning to TRBD1. There are 13 residues in the CDR3. Germline values: CDR1 SNHLY, CDR2 FYNNEI. Trimming at V came to 8 bases and at J to 0 bases, leaving 0 bases not matched to a gene. Here the CDR3 reads CASGTANTGELFF. CDR3 nucleotide sequence: TGTGCCAGCGGGACAGCGAACACCGGGGAGCTGTTTTTT.

The chain has TRBV7-2 and TRBJ2-1; D remains unclear. V was pared by 5 bases and J by 5 bases, with 19 bases between. Germline CDR1 and CDR2: SGHTA and FQGNSA. The CDR3 contains 16 residues. DNA for the CDR3: TGTGCCAGCAGCCCCTTTTTCCTAGTGGATAACAATGAGCAGTTCTTC. It yields the protein CASSPFFLVDNNEQFF.

The chain uses TRBV30 and TRBJ1-2; D is ambiguous. The germline V gene encodes CDR1 GTSNPN and CDR2 SVGIG (reference sequence). The CDR3 has 17 residues. Trimming pared 0 bases from V and 1 base from J, leaving 18 bases between. The CDR3 nucleotides read TGTGCCTGGAGTGTACGAGAGCGTAGGCCGAGTAACTATGGCTACACCTTC. It translates to CAWSVRERRPSNYGYTF.

V and J are TRBV5-1 and TRBJ1-1; D is ambiguous. Germline assignment: CDR1 SGHRS and CDR2 YFSETQ. The CDR3 totals 15 residues. V gave up 4 bases and J gave up 0 bases, with 13 bases separating them. CDR3: CASSRESIMNTEAFF. The CDR3 DNA follows: TGCGCCAGCAGCCGCGAATCGATCATGAACACTGAAGCTTTCTTT.

This clone came up a few times. The CDR3 loop reads CASSEQGGDTEAFF. The DNA of the CDR3 is TGTGCCAGCAGTGAACAGGGAGGGGACACTGAAGCTTTCTTT. The chain joins TRBV6-4 to TRBJ1-1; tentatively, D is TRBD1 (6 bases). The length of the CDR3 is 14 residues. CDR1 MRHNA and CDR2 SNTAGT come from the germline V gene. Trimming took 3 bases from V and 3 from J, leaving 11 bases between them.

The rearrangement links TRBV2 to TRBJ1-1; D not resolved. V lost 3 bases and J lost 1, with 12 bases in between. Germline lookup yields CDR1 SNHLY and CDR2 FYNNEI. The CDR3 contains 15 residues. CDR3 bases: TGTGCCAGCAGTGAGGTCGGCGGCCGGAACACTGAAGCTTTCTTT. This sequence encodes CASSEVGGRNTEAFF. Full variable domain (remainder filled in from reference TRBV2 and TRBJ1-1): EPEVTQTPSHQVTQMGQEVILRCVPISNHLYFYWYRQILGQKVEFLVSFYNNEISEKSEIFDDQFSVERPDGSNFTLKIRSTKLEDSAMYFCASSEVGGRNTEAFFGQGTRLTVV.

The rearrangement links TRBV27 to TRBJ2-1, with D perhaps TRBD2 (5 bases). CDR1 is MNHEY, CDR2 SMNVEV, per germline (reference sequence). The CDR3 contains 12 residues. Trimming shortened V by 2 bases and J by 10 bases, and 9 bases separated the two germline ends. The CDR3 protein is CASSLRGQEQFF. Written as DNA, the CDR3 is TGTGCCAGCAGTTTACGCGGGCAAGAGCAGTTCTTC.

The rearrangement links TRBV12-5 to TRBJ2-2; D may be TRBD1 (6 bases). Germline CDR1 and CDR2: LGHNT and FRNRAP. The CDR3 length is 14 residues. Deletions cut 7 bases from V and 7 bases from J, with 16 bases between. The CDR3, as DNA: TGTGCTAGTGCCCTGGACAGAGGTGGCGGGGAGCTGTTTTTT. This encodes CASALDRGGGELFF.

The table lists this clone with a count of one. The rearrangement joins TRBV7-6 to TRBJ2-5; 8 bases agree with TRBD1. V was pared by 8 bases and J by 4 bases, with 15 bases of the junction left unmatched. This CDR3 is built from 16 residues. Germline V gene lookup returns CDR1 SGHVS and CDR2 FNYEAQ. The CDR3 here is CASRLVGQGSGETQYF. As DNA, the CDR3 is TGTGCCAGCCGCCTGGTCGGACAGGGTTCGGGAGAGACCCAGTACTTC.

This sequence joins TRBV12-5 and TRBJ2-5, with 10 bases lining up with TRBD2. With 1 base clipped from V and 4 bases from J, the junction kept 6 bases outside the gene matches. This CDR3 has 16 amino acids. Germline V gives CDR1 LGHNT, CDR2 FRNRAP. CDR3 nucleotide sequence: TGTGCTAGTGGTTTGGAGAGCGGGAGGGCGGGAGAGACCCAGTACTTC. Its translation: CASGLESGRAGETQYF.

V usage is TRBV4-3 and J usage is TRBJ1-1; TRBD1 is a possible D gene (5 bases). This CDR3 is 14 amino acids long. V lost 0 bases to trimming and J lost 10 bases, with 15 bases between them. Germline V lookup: CDR1 LGHNA, CDR2 YSLEER. The CDR3 coding sequence is TGCGCCAGCAGCCAAGATTTTGCAACAGGTATAGCTTTCTTT. Protein product: CASSQDFATGIAFF.

The rearrangement joins TRBV29-1 to TRBJ1-2; D is unresolved. The CDR3 is made up of 12 amino acids. CDR1 is SQVTM, CDR2 ANQGSEA, per germline. Trimming shortened V by 4 bases and J by 7 bases, and 13 bases separated the two germline ends. This chain's CDR3 is CSVAGSLSGYTF. In nucleotides, the CDR3 is TGCAGCGTTGCAGGATCTCTTTCTGGCTACACCTTC.

This clone was counted a few times. The chain carries TRBV6-1 and TRBJ2-1; 9 positions match TRBD2. Germline values: CDR1 MNHNS, CDR2 SASEGT. This CDR3 spans 16 amino acids. V shed 4 bases and J 7 bases; nucleotides not matched to a gene: 11. The CDR3 nucleotides read TGTGCCAGCAGTGCCGGACTAGCGTGGGTTACAAATGAGCAGTTCTTC. Translated, it gives CASSAGLAWVTNEQFF.

The chain uses TRBV5-1 and TRBJ2-7, with 15 bases identical to TRBD2. The CDR3 length is 16 residues. The ends lost 4 bases at V and 3 bases at J; junction bases unmatched: 5. Germline CDR1 reads SGHRS; CDR2 reads YFSETQ. CDR3 sequence (DNA): TGCGCCAGCAGCCGTGGGACTAGCGGGAGGTTCTACGAGCAGTACTTC. It yields the protein CASSRGTSGRFYEQYF.

This clone has just one count. The V gene is TRBV5-8, the J gene TRBJ1-2, with D perhaps matching TRBD1 (5 bases). The V end lost 1 base, the J end lost 7 bases, and 11 bases lay between the germline ends. The germline V gene has CDR1 SGHTS and CDR2 YDEGEE. This CDR3 has 13 residues. CDR3 residues: CASSLRGVGGYTF. For the CDR3, the DNA is TGTGCCAGCAGCTTGCGGGGGGTCGGTGGCTACACCTTC.

This chain connects TRBV29-1 to TRBJ1-1; TRBD1 might be the D (5 bases). Germline assignment: CDR1 SQVTM and CDR2 ANQGSEA. V lost 5 bases and J 1 base, leaving 14 bases between the germline ends. The CDR3 is 14 amino acids. The DNA of the CDR3 is TGCAGCGTTCTTCCGGGGGAAACGAACACTGAAGCTTTCTTT. Translated: CSVLPGETNTEAFF.

The chain is built from TRBV7-2 and TRBJ2-7; 8 bases are a match to TRBD1. CDR1 and CDR2 from the germline V gene are SGHTA and FQGNSA. V shed 5 bases and J 2 bases; nucleotides not matched to a gene: 5. This CDR3 region has 14 residues. CDR3 DNA: TGTGCCAGCAGCCCAGACAGGGGAACCTACGAGCAGTACTTC. The encoded protein is CASSPDRGTYEQYF.

This chain links TRBV5-1 with TRBJ1-1, with D uncertain. CDR1 is SGHRS, CDR2 YFSETQ, per germline. The CDR3 sequence is 15 residues long. Deletions cut 0 bases from V and 2 bases from J, with 11 bases between. CDR3 amino acids: CASSLVLGSNTEAFF. The CDR3 region has the DNA TGCGCCAGCAGCTTGGTCCTGGGGAGTAACACTGAAGCTTTCTTT. The entire variable domain, with the rest obtained from reference TRBV5-1 and TRBJ1-1, is as follows: KAGVTQTPRYLIKTRGQQVTLSCSPISGHRSVSWYQQTPGQGLQFLFEYFSETQRNKGNFPGRFSGRQFSNSRSEMNVSTLELGDSALYLCASSLVLGSNTEAFFGQGTRLTVV.

The chain combines TRBV5-1 with TRBJ1-1, with D unclear. The length of the CDR3 is 14 residues. V was clipped by 4 bases and J by 0 bases, with 10 bases between them. CDR1 and CDR2 from the germline V gene are SGHRS and YFSETQ. The CDR3 DNA reads as TGCGCCAGCAGCATCGCGGGGTTGAACACTGAAGCTTTCTTT. Protein product: CASSIAGLNTEAFF.

The V call is TRBV18, the J call TRBJ2-7, with 7 bases identical to TRBD1. Germline V gene sequence: CDR1 KGHSH, CDR2 LQKENI. J lost 2 bases, V lost 2 bases, and 3 bases had no gene match. The CDR3 consists of 14 residues. The CDR3 is CASSPGTETYEQYF. CDR3 DNA: TGTGCCAGCTCACCAGGGACAGAGACCTACGAGCAGTACTTC.

The genes are TRBV6-1 and TRBJ1-1, with TRBD1 matching 8 bases. V dropped 4 bases and J dropped 4; count of bases not matched to a gene: 14. The CDR3 covers 17 residues. Germline V lookup: CDR1 MNHNS, CDR2 SASEGT. The CDR3 loop is CASSAVRGRGWVTEAFF. The CDR3 nucleotides are TGTGCCAGCAGTGCCGTCAGGGGGCGGGGATGGGTCACTGAAGCTTTCTTT.

This clone showed up just a few times. This chain uses TRBV12-5 with TRBJ1-1; D not resolved. This CDR3 is 10 amino acids long. Germline V gene sequence: CDR1 LGHNT, CDR2 FRNRAP. V lost 5 bases to trimming and J lost 8 bases, with 6 bases between them. The CDR3 is CASGPLEAFF. The DNA of the CDR3 is TGTGCTAGTGGTCCCCTAGAAGCTTTCTTT.

The chain carries TRBV20-1 and TRBJ2-1; 15 bases map to TRBD2. The CDR3 length is 20 residues. With 3 bases clipped from V and 1 base from J, the junction kept 13 bases outside the gene matches. From germline, CDR1 is DFQATT and CDR2 SNEGSKA (reference sequence). CDR3 bases: TGCAGTGCTAGTATTATGGGGACTAGCGGGGGGCCCCGTTCCTACAATGAGCAGTTCTTC. The encoded protein is CSASIMGTSGGPRSYNEQFF.

The chain is built from TRBV28 and TRBJ2-7; D uncertain. There are 12 residues in the CDR3. Germline V gene sequence: CDR1 MDHEN, CDR2 SYDVKM. Trimming left V 8 bases short and J 3 bases short, with 11 bases between. CDR3 in DNA: TGTGCCAGCTCACTTCGGGTCTACGAGCAGTACTTC. It is translated as CASSLRVYEQYF.

The chain carries TRBV25-1 and TRBJ1-1, with D possibly matching TRBD1 (5 bases). V lost 4 bases, J lost 1 base, and 7 bases lay in between. The CDR3 length is 13 residues. Looked up from germline, CDR1 is MGHDK and CDR2 is SYGVNS. The CDR3 DNA sequence: TGTGCCAGCAGTGTGACAGCGAACACTGAAGCTTTCTTT. This sequence encodes CASSVTANTEAFF. The whole variable domain, remainder taken from reference TRBV25-1 and TRBJ1-1, is EADIYQTPRYLVIGTGKKITLECSQTMGHDKMYWYQQDPGMELHLIHYSYGVNSTEKGDLSSESTVSRIRTEHFPLTLESARPSHTSQYLCASSVTANTEAFFGQGTRLTVV.

The gene calls are TRBV10-3 and TRBJ1-1; 10 nucleotides match TRBD1. The CDR3 extends over 17 amino acids. V gave up 5 bases and J gave up 1 base; unmatched junction bases: 10. Germline V gene sequence: CDR1 ENHRY, CDR2 SYGVKD. The CDR3 region has the DNA TGTGCCATCAGTAACTCCTTTAGGGACAGGGGGAACACTGAAGCTTTCTTT. It is translated as CAISNSFRDRGNTEAFF.

The V and J genes are TRBV30 and TRBJ1-2; TRBD1 is a possible D gene (5 bases). The CDR3 totals 15 residues. The germline V gene has CDR1 GTSNPN and CDR2 SVGIG (reference sequence). V lost 4 bases to trimming and J lost 1 base, with 16 bases between them. In DNA form, the CDR3 reads TGTGCCTGGATAGCCGGCAGGGAATATAACTATGGCTACACCTTC. Translating it yields CAWIAGREYNYGYTF.

The J gene is TRBJ2-5, the V gene TRBV3-1 (or the pseudogene TRBV3-2); maybe TRBD2 (5 bases). Germline V gene sequence: CDR1 LGHDT, CDR2 YNNKEL (reference sequence). The CDR3 loop spans 15 amino acids. Trimming removed 2 bases from V and 9 bases from J, with 19 bases in between. The CDR3 reads CASSQRVSPSGAQYF. The CDR3 DNA reads as TGTGCCAGCAGCCAAAGGGTTAGCCCGTCCGGGGCCCAGTACTTC.

The chain uses TRBV11-2 and TRBJ1-4; D is unresolved. Germline lookup yields CDR1 SGHAT and CDR2 FQNNGV. This CDR3 is built from 12 residues. Trimming took 4 bases from V and 8 from J, leaving 8 bases between them. The CDR3 DNA reads TGTGCCAGCAGCTCGCGGTTAGAAAAACTGTTTTTT. It codes for CASSSRLEKLFF.